This is a list of T cell receptor beta chains from one sample in a study of spatial heterogeneity in lung cancer. TCRdb re-analysed the 5' RACE reads in MiXCR, keeping a single row per CDR3 protein. This sample has some 9,400 distinct CDR3 sequences, with about 3% found just once. The source was lung tumor tissue, collected at surgery. The source of these receptors is a male donor with early-stage non-small cell lung cancer. Both conserved end residues are part of each CDR3. D genes are given only for firm matches. A clone size is listed for some rows: how often the clone was seen (once, few, many), or a class if it is expanded.

CASSLVQGGSNSPLHF	TGTGCCAGCAGCTTGGTTCAGGGGGGAAGTAATTCACCCCTCCACTTT	many	TRBD1	TRBV5-5	TRBJ1-6
CASSQDSGSGTGELFF	TGCGCCAGCAGCCAAGATTCAGGCTCTGGCACCGGGGAGCTGTTTTTT	medium-sized	-	TRBV4-3	TRBJ2-2
CASSRDRSNQPQHF	TGTGCCAGTAGCCGGGACAGGAGCAATCAGCCCCAGCATTTT	many	TRBD1	TRBV19	TRBJ1-5
CASSLGRSGGGTDTQYF	TGTGCCAGCAGCTTAGGACGTAGCGGGGGGGGGACAGATACGCAGTATTTT	many	TRBD2	TRBV7-2	TRBJ2-3
CASSQARGNYEQYF	TGCGCCAGCAGCCAAGCGCGGGGTAACTACGAGCAGTACTTC	many	-	TRBV4-1	TRBJ2-7
CSARAPGGGITDTQYF	TGCAGTGCTAGGGCTCCCGGGGGGGGGATCACAGATACGCAGTATTTT	many	TRBD2	TRBV20-1	TRBJ2-3
CSAKTTGGVSGANFLTF	TGCAGTGCCAAAACGACAGGGGGTGTCTCTGGGGCCAACTTCCTGACTTTC	medium-sized	TRBD1	TRBV20-1	TRBJ2-6
CASSLPGLGTTEAFF	TGTGCCAGCAGTTTACCCGGACTAGGGACGACTGAAGCTTTCTTT	many	-	TRBV28	TRBJ1-1
CASSLVGGDTEAFF	TGCGCCAGCAGCTTGGTTGGGGGGGACACTGAAGCTTTCTTT	few	-	TRBV5-1	TRBJ1-1
CASSQARLAGGTQYF	TGTGCCAGCAGCCAAGCAAGACTAGCGGGGGGGACCCAGTACTTC	many	TRBD2	TRBV4-2	TRBJ2-5
CATSDLKPGLALETQYF	TGTGCCACCAGTGATTTGAAGCCGGGACTAGCCCTAGAGACCCAGTACTTC	many	TRBD2	TRBV24-1	TRBJ2-5
CSAKFRDRDTEAFF	TGCAGTGCTAAGTTCCGGGACAGGGACACTGAAGCTTTCTTT	medium-sized	TRBD1	TRBV20-1	TRBJ1-1
CASTPRVSNQPQHF	TGTGCCAGCACCCCAAGGGTATCCAATCAGCCCCAGCATTTT	many	-	TRBV28	TRBJ1-5
CSVLPGGDYEQYF	TGCAGCGTTCTCCCCGGCGGGGACTACGAGCAGTACTTC	many	-	TRBV29-1	TRBJ2-7
CASSSGQGGNYEQYF	TGTGCCAGCAGCTCGGGACAGGGAGGAAACTACGAGCAGTACTTC	many	TRBD1	TRBV5-4	TRBJ2-7
CASSENAGTEAFF	TGTGCCAGCAGTGAAAATGCGGGCACTGAAGCTTTCTTT	many	-	TRBV25-1	TRBJ1-1
CASSFPASGGDTYSTDTQYF	TGTGCCAGCAGCTTTCCGGCTAGCGGGGGAGATACCTATAGCACAGATACGCAGTATTTT	many	TRBD2	TRBV28	TRBJ2-3
CASSQAGSRGGATQYF	TGTGCCAGCAGCCAAGCGGGCTCCCGAGGCGGGGCGACCCAGTACTTC	many	-	TRBV3-1	TRBJ2-5
CSASGHHNQPQHF	TGCAGTGCTAGTGGACACCACAATCAGCCCCAGCATTTT	few	-	TRBV20-1	TRBJ1-5
CASSQGGGLGGYTF	TGTGCCAGCAGCCAAGGAGGGGGTTTAGGTGGCTACACCTTC	many	-	TRBV3-1	TRBJ1-2
CSASGQGLPEAFF	TGCAGTGCTAGTGGGCAGGGACTTCCTGAAGCTTTCTTT	many	-	TRBV20-1	TRBJ1-1
CASGQGRNQPQHF	TGTGCCAGCGGGCAGGGTCGCAATCAGCCCCAGCATTTT	medium-sized	-	TRBV7-8	TRBJ1-5
CSVEIAGANTGELFF	TGCAGCGTTGAGATAGCGGGAGCGAACACCGGGGAGCTGTTTTTT	many	TRBD2	TRBV29-1	TRBJ2-2
CASSSSGGSYEQYF	TGTGCCAGCAGCTCTAGCGGGGGCTCCTACGAGCAGTACTTC	many	TRBD2	TRBV2	TRBJ2-7
CASSSAEGSYEQYF	TGTGCCAGCTCGAGTGCGGAGGGGTCCTACGAGCAGTACTTC	many	-	TRBV18	TRBJ2-7
CASSQVSGARDTQYF	TGTGCCAGCAGCCAAGTATCCGGGGCGCGAGATACGCAGTATTTT	medium-sized	-	TRBV3-1	TRBJ2-3
CASSLTGGMNTEAFF	TGCGCCAGCAGCCTGACAGGGGGTATGAACACTGAAGCTTTCTTT	many	TRBD1	TRBV5-1	TRBJ1-1
CASSKGGRVGYNEQFF	TGTGCCAGTAGTAAAGGGGGGCGAGTTGGTTACAATGAGCAGTTCTTC	many	-	TRBV19	TRBJ2-1
CASSPSGYNQPQHF	TGTGCCAGCAGTCCTTCAGGTTACAATCAGCCCCAGCATTTT	medium-sized	-	TRBV12-3/TRBV12-4	TRBJ1-5
CASSDLWGQPQHF	TGTGCCAGTAGTGATTTGTGGGGCCAGCCCCAGCATTTT	many	-	TRBV19	TRBJ1-5
CASSIERTSGSFQYF	TGTGCCAGTAGTATAGAACGGACTAGCGGGAGTTTTCAGTATTTT	-	TRBD2	TRBV19	TRBJ2-3
CSAWTSSGTDTQYF	TGCAGTGCTTGGACTAGCTCTGGCACAGATACGCAGTATTTT	medium-sized	TRBD2	TRBV20-1	TRBJ2-3